The rows below give T cell receptor beta chains drawn from one sample of a study of technical replicates of blood from several donors. Here immunoSEQ multiplex PCR was the method, and the copy in TCRdb shows in-frame clones only, minus some. Of under 85,000 clones detected, 95% to 97% appear once; the ten largest clones hold over 0.2%. The source material was T cells isolated from PBMCs. All receptors derive from a human donor in good health. CDR3s include the opening cysteine and the closing phenylalanine or tryptophan. The D gene is left open where the match is weak. Size is stated for part of the rows, as once, few or many counts, or as a class when the clone is expanded.

NA	TRBJ1-1	TRBV27	NA	TGTGCCAGCAGTTGGGTGGGGGCTAGTACTGAAGCTTTCTTT	CASSWVGASTEAFF
TRBD1	TRBJ2-7	TRBV28	NA	TGTGCCAGCAGTTTGACAGGGCGCAACTACGAGCAGTACTTC	CASSLTGRNYEQYF
TRBD2	TRBJ2-1	TRBV4-1	NA	TGCGCCAGCAGCCAAAGACTAGCGGGGAATGAGCAGTTCTTC	CASSQRLAGNEQFF
TRBD2	TRBJ2-3	TRBV5-6	NA	TGTGCCAGCAGCTTGAGTAGCGGGAGGTGGAGTAGCACAGATACGCAGTATTTT	CASSLSSGRWSSTDTQYF
NA	TRBJ2-1	TRBV7-9	NA	TGTGCCAGCAGGGACTTTAATGAGCAGTTCTTC	CASRDFNEQFF
NA	TRBJ2-7	TRBV28	NA	TGTGCCAGCAGAGATCCGAGCGACGAGCAGTACTTC	CASRDPSDEQYF
NA	TRBJ2-2	TRBV6-5	NA	TGTGCCAGCAGTTACTCGACGACAATGAACACCGGGGAGCTGTTTTTT	CASSYSTTMNTGELFF
TRBD1	TRBJ1-1	TRBV18	NA	TGTGCCAGCTCGCCGGGAGAGGGGGCAAAGAACACTGAAGCTTTCTTT	CASSPGEGAKNTEAFF
TRBD1	TRBJ1-1	TRBV2	few	TGTGCCAGCAGTCTCGCCGGGACAGGGCGGGCTTTCTTT	CASSLAGTGRAFF
TRBD1	TRBJ1-1	TRBV28	once	TGTGCCAGCAGCGGAACAGGGGGCAACACTGAAGCTTTCTTT	CASSGTGGNTEAFF
NA	TRBJ2-1	TRBV6-6	NA	TGTGCCAGTACTCACTACAATGAGCAGTTCTTC	CASTHYNEQFF
TRBD1	TRBJ1-5	TRBV19	NA	TGTGCCAGTAGTGTCCGGGACAGAAATCAGCCCCAGCATTTT	CASSVRDRNQPQHF
NA	TRBJ1-5	TRBV19	NA	TGTGCCAGTAGTATGGGGGGGCTCCAGCCCCAGCATTTT	CASSMGGLQPQHF
TRBD2	TRBJ2-7	TRBV30	NA	TGTGCCTGGAGTGGTAGCGGGAGTTACCACGAGCAGTACTTC	CAWSGSGSYHEQYF
NA	TRBJ2-7	TRBV25-1	NA	TGTGCCAGCAGTGATCTTGGCGGGTACGAGCAGTACTTC	CASSDLGGYEQYF
NA	TRBJ1-1	TRBV6-5	NA	TGTGCCAGCAGTTACGCACAGGGAATGAACACTGAAGCTTTCTTT	CASSYAQGMNTEAFF
NA	TRBJ2-1	TRBV6-5	NA	TGTGCCAGCAGTTACTCGAAGACCCAGGATGAGCAGTTCTTC	CASSYSKTQDEQFF
TRBD1	TRBJ2-7	TRBV5-1	NA	TGCGCCAGCAGCGGGGACAGCTCCTACGAGCAGTACTTC	CASSGDSSYEQYF
TRBD2	TRBJ2-7	TRBV28	NA	TGTGCCAGCAGTTTGAGTCTAGCGGGTTACGAGCAGTACTTC	CASSLSLAGYEQYF
NA	TRBJ1-1	TRBV11-2	NA	TGTGCCAGCAGCTTAGACAGCCCCGGGTTCAACACTGAAGCTTTCTTT	CASSLDSPGFNTEAFF
NA	TRBJ1-5	TRBV5-1	NA	TGCGCCAGCAGCTTGACGGGAGCGTACAATCAGCCCCAGCATTTT	CASSLTGAYNQPQHF
NA	TRBJ2-3	TRBV4-2	NA	TGTGCCAGCAGCCTCCTATCACAGGGAATTACAGATACGCAGTATTTT	CASSLLSQGITDTQYF
NA	TRBJ1-4	TRBV13	NA	TGTGCCAGCAGCTTAGGCCCGGGATTTAATGAAAAACTGTTTTTT	CASSLGPGFNEKLFF
NA	TRBJ2-7	TRBV29-1	NA	TGCAGCGCGATGTTTTCGCGCACCTACGAGCAGTACTTC	CSAMFSRTYEQYF
TRBD1	TRBJ2-2	TRBV4-1	NA	TGCGCCAGCAGCCCCCGGGACAGGGACACCGGGGAGCTGTTTTTT	CASSPRDRDTGELFF
NA	TRBJ2-7	TRBV6-1	NA	TGTGCCAGCAGTGGGCCCACCAAAACCTACGAGCAGTACTTC	CASSGPTKTYEQYF
NA	TRBJ1-1	TRBV28	NA	TGTGCCAGCAGTTTAGGCACAGGACCTGAAGCTTTCTTT	CASSLGTGPEAFF
TRBD2	TRBJ2-3	TRBV11-2	NA	TGTGCCAGCGACCGGCTAGCGGGCACAGATACGCAGTATTTT	CASDRLAGTDTQYF
TRBD1	TRBJ2-7	TRBV19	NA	TGTGCCAGTAGTACGACAGGGGATACCTACGAGCAGTACTTC	CASSTTGDTYEQYF
NA	TRBJ2-7	TRBV7-9	NA	TGTGCCAGCAGAGGAGAGTCCTACGAGCAGTACTTC	CASRGESYEQYF
NA	TRBJ1-2	TRBV5-1	NA	TGCGCCAGCAGCTTGGAGGCGGGTAACTATGGCTACACCTTC	CASSLEAGNYGYTF
NA	TRBJ1-1	TRBV6-5	NA	TGTGCCAGCAGTTACGGACAGCCCACTGAAGCTTTCTTT	CASSYGQPTEAFF
TRBD1	TRBJ1-2	TRBV5-4	NA	TGTGCCAGCAGCTTGGGTACAGGGGGCGGTGGCTACACCTTC	CASSLGTGGGGYTF
NA	TRBJ1-2	TRBV30	NA	TGTGCCTGGAGCCCAACCCCTGGCAGGGCTGGCTACACCTTC	CAWSPTPGRAGYTF
NA	TRBJ1-1	TRBV9	NA	TGTGCCAGCAGCGTCGGGACACGGACTGGGAAGGGGGACACTGAAGCTTTCTTT	CASSVGTRTGKGDTEAFF
NA	TRBJ1-4	TRBV5-1	NA	TGCGCCAGCAGCTTGGATTGGACAGCTAATGAAAAACTGTTTTTT	CASSLDWTANEKLFF
TRBD1	TRBJ1-2	TRBV11-2	NA	TGTGCCAGCAGCCAAGGGACAGACTATGGCTACACCTTC	CASSQGTDYGYTF
NA	TRBJ2-3	TRBV7-6	NA	TGTGCCAGCAGCTTAGCAGGCGGGATCTCGACAGATACGCAGTATTTT	CASSLAGGISTDTQYF
TRBD2	TRBJ2-1	TRBV19	once	TGTGCCAGTAGTCCGGGGGGTGTGGATCCCTACAATGAGCAGTTCTTC	CASSPGGVDPYNEQFF
TRBD1	TRBJ1-2	TRBV7-2	NA	TGTGCCAGCAGCTTTACAGGGGGCTCTGGTTTTGACTATGGCTACACCTTC	CASSFTGGSGFDYGYTF